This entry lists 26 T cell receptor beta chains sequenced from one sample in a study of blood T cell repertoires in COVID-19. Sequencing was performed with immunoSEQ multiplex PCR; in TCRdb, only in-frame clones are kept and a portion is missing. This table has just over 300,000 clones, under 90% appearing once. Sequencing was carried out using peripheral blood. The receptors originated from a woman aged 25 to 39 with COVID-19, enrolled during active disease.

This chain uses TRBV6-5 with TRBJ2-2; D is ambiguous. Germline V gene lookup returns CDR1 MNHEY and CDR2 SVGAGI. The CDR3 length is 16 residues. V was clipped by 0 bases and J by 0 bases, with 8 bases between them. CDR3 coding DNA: TGTGCCAGCAGTTACTCGAGGCGGACGAACACCGGGGAGCTGTTTTTT. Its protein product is CASSYSRRTNTGELFF.

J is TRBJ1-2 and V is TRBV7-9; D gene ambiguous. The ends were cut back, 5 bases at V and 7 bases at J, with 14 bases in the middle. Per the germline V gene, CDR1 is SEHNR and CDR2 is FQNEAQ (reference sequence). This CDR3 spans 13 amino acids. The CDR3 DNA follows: TGTGCCAGCAGCGCCGGTCCAACCATTGGCTACACCTTC. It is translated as CASSAGPTIGYTF.

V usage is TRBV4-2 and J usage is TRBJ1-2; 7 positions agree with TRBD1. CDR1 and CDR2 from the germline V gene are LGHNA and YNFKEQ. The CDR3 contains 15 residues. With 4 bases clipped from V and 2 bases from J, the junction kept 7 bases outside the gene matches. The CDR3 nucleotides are TGTGCCAGCAGCCCCAGGTGGGACAGCAACTATGGCTACACCTTC. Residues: CASSPRWDSNYGYTF.

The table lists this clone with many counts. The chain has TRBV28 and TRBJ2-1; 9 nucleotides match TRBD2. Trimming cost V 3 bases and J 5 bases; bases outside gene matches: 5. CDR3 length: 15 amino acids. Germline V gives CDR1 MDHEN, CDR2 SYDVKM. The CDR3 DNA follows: TGTGCCAGCAGTTTTCTAGCGGGGTGGGACAATGAGCAGTTCTTC. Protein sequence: CASSFLAGWDNEQFF. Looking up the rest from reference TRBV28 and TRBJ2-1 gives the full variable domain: DVKVTQSSRYLVKRTGEKVFLECVQDMDHENMFWYRQDPGLGLRLIYFSYDVKMKEKGDIPEGYSVSREKKERFSLILESASTNQTSMYLCASSFLAGWDNEQFFGPGTRLTVL.

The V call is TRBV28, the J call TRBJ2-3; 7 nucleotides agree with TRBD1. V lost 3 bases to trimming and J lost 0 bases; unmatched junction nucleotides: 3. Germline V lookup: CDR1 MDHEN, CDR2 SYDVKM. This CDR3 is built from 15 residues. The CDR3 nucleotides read TGTGCCAGCAGTTTGAACAGGGGTAGCACAGATACGCAGTATTTT. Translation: CASSLNRGSTDTQYF.

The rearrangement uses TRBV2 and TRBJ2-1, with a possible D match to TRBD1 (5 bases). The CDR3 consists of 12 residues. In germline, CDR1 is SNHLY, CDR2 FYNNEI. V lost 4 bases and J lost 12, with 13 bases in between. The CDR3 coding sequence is TGTGCCAGCAGTGCCGGCAGGGTACCGCAGTTCTTC. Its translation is CASSAGRVPQFF.

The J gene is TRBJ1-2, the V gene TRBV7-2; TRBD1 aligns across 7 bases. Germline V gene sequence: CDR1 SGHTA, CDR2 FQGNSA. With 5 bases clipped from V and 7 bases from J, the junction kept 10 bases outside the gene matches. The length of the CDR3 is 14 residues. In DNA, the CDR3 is TGTGCCAGCAGCACAGGGGCACAGGGTCGTGGCTACACCTTC. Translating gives CASSTGAQGRGYTF.

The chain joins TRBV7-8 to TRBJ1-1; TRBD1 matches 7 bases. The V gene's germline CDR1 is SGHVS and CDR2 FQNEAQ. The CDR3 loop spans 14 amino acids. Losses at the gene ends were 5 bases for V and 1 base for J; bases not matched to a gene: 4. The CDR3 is CASSPGQSNTEAFF. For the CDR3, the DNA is TGTGCCAGCAGCCCGGGACAGTCGAACACTGAAGCTTTCTTT.

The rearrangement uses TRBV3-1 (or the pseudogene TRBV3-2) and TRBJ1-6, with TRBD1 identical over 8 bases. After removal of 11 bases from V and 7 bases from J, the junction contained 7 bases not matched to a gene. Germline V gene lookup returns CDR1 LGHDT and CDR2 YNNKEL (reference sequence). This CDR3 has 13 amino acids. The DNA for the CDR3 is TGTGCCTCCTCCGGGACAGGCAATTCACCCCTCCACTTT. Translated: CASSGTGNSPLHF.

The CDR3 DNA follows: TGCGCCAGCAGCCCACTTGTTCCGGGAAACACCATATATTTT. This sequence encodes CASSPLVPGNTIYF. The chain is built from TRBV5-1 and TRBJ1-3; D call uncertain. CDR1 SGHRS and CDR2 YFSETQ come from the germline V gene. The CDR3 has 14 residues. V shed 4 bases and J shed 4 bases, with 12 bases lying between them.

The CDR3, as DNA: TGTGCCAGCAGCTACAGGGGATCTAATGAAAAACTGTTTTTT. It codes for CASSYRGSNEKLFF. This rearrangement joins TRBV2 to TRBJ1-4, with 7 bases that match TRBD1. The germline gives CDR1 SNHLY, CDR2 FYNNEI. The V segment lost 6 bases and the J segment 3 bases; nucleotides outside the gene matches: 4. This CDR3 is built from 14 residues.

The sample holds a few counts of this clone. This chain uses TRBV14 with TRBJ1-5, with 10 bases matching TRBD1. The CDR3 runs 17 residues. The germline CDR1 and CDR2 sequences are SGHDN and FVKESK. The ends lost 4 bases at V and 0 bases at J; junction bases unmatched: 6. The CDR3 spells CASSRDRGFLSNQPQHF. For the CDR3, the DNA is TGTGCCAGCAGCCGGGACAGGGGTTTTCTTAGCAATCAGCCCCAGCATTTT.

The CDR3 protein is CASSQRGRNSPLHF. The CDR3 bases are TGTGCCAGCAGCCAAAGGGGGCGGAATTCACCCCTCCACTTT. The J gene is TRBJ1-6, the V gene TRBV14; 7 bases fit TRBD1. The germline V gene has CDR1 SGHDN and CDR2 FVKESK. The CDR3 loop spans 14 amino acids. The V gene end was trimmed by 2 bases and the J gene end by 7 bases; junction bases not matched to a gene: 2.

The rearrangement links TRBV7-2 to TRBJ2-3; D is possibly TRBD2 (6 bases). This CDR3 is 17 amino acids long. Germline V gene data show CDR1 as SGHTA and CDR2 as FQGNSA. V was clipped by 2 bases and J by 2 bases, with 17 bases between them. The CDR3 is CASSLRVPADYTDTQYF. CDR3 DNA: TGTGCCAGCAGCTTAAGGGTACCAGCGGACTACACAGATACGCAGTATTTT.

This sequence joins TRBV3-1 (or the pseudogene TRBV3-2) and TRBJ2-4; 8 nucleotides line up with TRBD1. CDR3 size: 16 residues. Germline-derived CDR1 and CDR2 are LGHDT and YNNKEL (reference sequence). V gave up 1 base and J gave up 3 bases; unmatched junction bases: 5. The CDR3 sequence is CASSQAETGVKNIQYF. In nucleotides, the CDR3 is TGTGCCAGCAGCCAAGCTGAGACAGGGGTCAAAAACATTCAGTACTTC.

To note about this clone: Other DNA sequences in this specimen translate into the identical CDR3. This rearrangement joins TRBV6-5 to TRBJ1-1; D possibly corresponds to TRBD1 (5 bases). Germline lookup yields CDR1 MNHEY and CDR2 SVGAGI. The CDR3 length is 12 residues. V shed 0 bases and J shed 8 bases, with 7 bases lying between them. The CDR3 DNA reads TGTGCCAGCAGTTACTCCACAGGAGAAGCTTTCTTT. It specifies CASSYSTGEAFF.

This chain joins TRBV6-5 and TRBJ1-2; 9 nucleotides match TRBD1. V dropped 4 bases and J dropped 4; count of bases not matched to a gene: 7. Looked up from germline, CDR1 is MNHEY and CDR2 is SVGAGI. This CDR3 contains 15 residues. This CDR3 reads CASSSRDRVVYGYTF. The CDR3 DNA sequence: TGTGCCAGCAGTTCCAGGGACAGGGTAGTCTATGGCTACACCTTC.

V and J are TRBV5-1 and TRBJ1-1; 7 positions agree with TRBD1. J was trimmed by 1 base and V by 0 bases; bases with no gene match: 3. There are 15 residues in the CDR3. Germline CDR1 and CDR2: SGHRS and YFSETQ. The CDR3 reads CASSLVGTANTEAFF. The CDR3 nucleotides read TGCGCCAGCAGCTTGGTCGGGACAGCGAACACTGAAGCTTTCTTT.

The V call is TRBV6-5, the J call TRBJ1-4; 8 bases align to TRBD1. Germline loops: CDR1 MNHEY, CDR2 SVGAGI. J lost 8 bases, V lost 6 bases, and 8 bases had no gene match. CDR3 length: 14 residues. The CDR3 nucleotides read TGTGCCAGCAGGAGGACAGGGTCGGAAGAAAAACTGTTTTTT. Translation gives CASRRTGSEEKLFF.

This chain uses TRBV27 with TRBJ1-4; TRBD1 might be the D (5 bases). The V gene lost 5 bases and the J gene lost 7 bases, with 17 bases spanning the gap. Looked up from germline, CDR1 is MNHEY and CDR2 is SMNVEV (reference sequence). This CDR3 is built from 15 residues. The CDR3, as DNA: TGTGCCAGCAGTGGATCGGGGGAAGGACTTGAAAAACTGTTTTTT. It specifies CASSGSGEGLEKLFF.

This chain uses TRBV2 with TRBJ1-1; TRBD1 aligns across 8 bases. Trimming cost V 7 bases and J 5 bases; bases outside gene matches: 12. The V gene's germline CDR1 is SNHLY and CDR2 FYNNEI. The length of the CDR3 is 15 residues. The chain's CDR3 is CASMVDRGGWTEAFF. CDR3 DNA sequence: TGTGCCAGCATGGTTGACAGGGGAGGTTGGACTGAAGCTTTCTTT. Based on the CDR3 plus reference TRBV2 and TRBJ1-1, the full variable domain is EPEVTQTPSHQVTQMGQEVILRCVPISNHLYFYWYRQILGQKVEFLVSFYNNEISEKSEIFDDQFSVERPDGSNFTLKIRSTKLEDSAMYFCASMVDRGGWTEAFFGQGTRLTVV.

The CDR3 nucleotides are TGTGCCAGCAGCGTAGGTGGTAGCGGTTCCTACAATGAGCAGTTCTTC. Amino acids: CASSVGGSGSYNEQFF. The chain employs TRBV9 and TRBJ2-1, with D possibly TRBD2 on 6 matching bases. Germline lookup yields CDR1 SGDLS and CDR2 YYNGEE. CDR3 size: 16 residues. Trimming took off 0 bases at V and 1 base at J, with 11 bases between the two ends.

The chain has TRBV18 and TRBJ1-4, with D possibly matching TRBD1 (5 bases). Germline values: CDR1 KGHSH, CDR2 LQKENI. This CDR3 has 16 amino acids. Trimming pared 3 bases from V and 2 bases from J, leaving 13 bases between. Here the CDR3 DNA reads TGTGCCAGCTCACCTTCCTCAGGGCTCACTAATGAAAAACTGTTTTTT. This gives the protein CASSPSSGLTNEKLFF.

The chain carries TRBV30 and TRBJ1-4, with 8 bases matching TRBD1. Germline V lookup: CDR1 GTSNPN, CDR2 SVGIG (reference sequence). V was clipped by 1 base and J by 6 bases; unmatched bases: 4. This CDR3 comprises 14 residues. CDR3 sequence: CAWSAGQGYEKLFF. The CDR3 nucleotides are TGTGCCTGGAGTGCCGGACAGGGATATGAAAAACTGTTTTTT. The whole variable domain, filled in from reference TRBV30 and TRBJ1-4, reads SQTIHQWPATLVQPVGSPLSLECTVEGTSNPNLYWYRQAAGRGLQLLFYSVGIGQISSEVPQNLSASRPQDRQFILSSKKLLLSDSGFYLCAWSAGQGYEKLFFGSGTQLSVL.

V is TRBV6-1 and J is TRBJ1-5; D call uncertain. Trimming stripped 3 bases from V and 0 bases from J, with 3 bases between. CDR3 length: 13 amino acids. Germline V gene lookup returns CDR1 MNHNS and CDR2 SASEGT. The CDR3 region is CASSDNSNQPQHF. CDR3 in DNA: TGTGCCAGCAGTGACAATAGCAATCAGCCCCAGCATTTT.

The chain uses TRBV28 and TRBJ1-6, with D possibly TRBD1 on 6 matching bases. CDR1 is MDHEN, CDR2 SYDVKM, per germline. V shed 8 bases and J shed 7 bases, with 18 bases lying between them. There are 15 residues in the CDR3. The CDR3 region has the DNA TGTGCCAGCCTGGGGGGGGGCGCGACGAATTCACCCCTCCACTTT. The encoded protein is CASLGGGATNSPLHF. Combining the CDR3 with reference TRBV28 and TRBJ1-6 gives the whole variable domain DVKVTQSSRYLVKRTGEKVFLECVQDMDHENMFWYRQDPGLGLRLIYFSYDVKMKEKGDIPEGYSVSREKKERFSLILESASTNQTSMYLCASLGGGATNSPLHFGNGTRLTVT.